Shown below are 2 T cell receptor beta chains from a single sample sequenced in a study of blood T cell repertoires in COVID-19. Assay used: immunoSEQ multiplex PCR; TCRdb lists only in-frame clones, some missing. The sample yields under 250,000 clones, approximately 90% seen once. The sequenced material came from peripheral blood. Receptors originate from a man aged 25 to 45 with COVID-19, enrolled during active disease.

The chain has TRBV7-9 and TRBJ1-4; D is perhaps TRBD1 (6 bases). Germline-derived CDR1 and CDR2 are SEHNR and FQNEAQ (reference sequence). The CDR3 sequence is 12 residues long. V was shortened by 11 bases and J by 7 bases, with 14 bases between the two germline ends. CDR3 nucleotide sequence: TGTGCCTCACAGGGAGTTACTGAAAAACTGTTTTTT. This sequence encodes CASQGVTEKLFF.

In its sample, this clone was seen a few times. Written as DNA, the CDR3 is TGCAGCGCCCTGGGACACCTGAACACTGAAGCTTTCTTT. Translated, it gives CSALGHLNTEAFF. The rearrangement uses TRBV29-1 and TRBJ1-1, with D possibly matching TRBD1 (6 bases). Germline-derived CDR1 and CDR2 are SQVTM and ANQGSEA. The V end lost 7 bases, the J end lost 0 bases, and 12 bases lay between the germline ends. The CDR3 spans 13 residues.